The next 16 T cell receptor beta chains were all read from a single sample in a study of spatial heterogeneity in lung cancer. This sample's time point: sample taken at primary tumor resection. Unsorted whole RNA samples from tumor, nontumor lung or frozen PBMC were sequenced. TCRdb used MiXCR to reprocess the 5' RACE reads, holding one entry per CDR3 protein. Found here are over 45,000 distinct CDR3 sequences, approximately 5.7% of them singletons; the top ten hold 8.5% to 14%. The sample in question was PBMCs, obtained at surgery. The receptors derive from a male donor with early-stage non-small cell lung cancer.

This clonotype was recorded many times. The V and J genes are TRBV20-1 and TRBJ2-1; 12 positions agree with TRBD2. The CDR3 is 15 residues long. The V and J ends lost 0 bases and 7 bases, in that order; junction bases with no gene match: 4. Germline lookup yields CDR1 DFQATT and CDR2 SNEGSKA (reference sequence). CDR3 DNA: TGCAGTGCTAGAGACCTAGCGGGAGGGTTTAATGAGCAGTTCTTC. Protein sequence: CSARDLAGGFNEQFF.

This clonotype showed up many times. CDR3 protein: CSVDGLGQEAFF. DNA of the CDR3: TGCAGCGTTGATGGGCTCGGACAGGAAGCTTTCTTT. The V and J genes are TRBV29-1 and TRBJ1-1; perhaps TRBD1 as D (6 bases). Germline V gives CDR1 SQVTM, CDR2 ANQGSEA. V was trimmed by 3 bases and J by 8 bases, leaving 13 bases between them. The CDR3 contains 12 residues.

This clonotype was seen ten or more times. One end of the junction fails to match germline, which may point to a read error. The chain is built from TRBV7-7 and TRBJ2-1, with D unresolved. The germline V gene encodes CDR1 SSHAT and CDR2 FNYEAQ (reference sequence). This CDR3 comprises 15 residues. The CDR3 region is CASSKTTSSYNEQFF. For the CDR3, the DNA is TGTGCTAGCAGCAAAACTACCAGCTCCTACAATGAGCAGTTCTTC.

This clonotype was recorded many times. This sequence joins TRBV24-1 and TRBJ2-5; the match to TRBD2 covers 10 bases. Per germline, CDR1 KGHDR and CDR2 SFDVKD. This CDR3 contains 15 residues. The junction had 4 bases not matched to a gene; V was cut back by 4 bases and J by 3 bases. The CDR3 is CATSEILAGEETQYF. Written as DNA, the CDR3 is TGTGCCACCAGTGAAATCCTAGCGGGAGAAGAGACCCAGTACTTC.

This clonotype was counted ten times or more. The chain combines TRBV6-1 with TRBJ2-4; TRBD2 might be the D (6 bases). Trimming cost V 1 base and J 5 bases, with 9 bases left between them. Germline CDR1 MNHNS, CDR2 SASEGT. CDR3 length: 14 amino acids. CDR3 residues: CASSEGGKENIQYF. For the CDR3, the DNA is TGTGCCAGCAGTGAAGGCGGGAAGGAAAACATTCAGTACTTC.

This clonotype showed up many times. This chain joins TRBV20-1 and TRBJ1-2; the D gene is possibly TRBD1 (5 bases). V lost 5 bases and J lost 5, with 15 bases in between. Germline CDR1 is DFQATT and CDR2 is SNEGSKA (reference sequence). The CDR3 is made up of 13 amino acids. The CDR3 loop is CSAGRDPGYGYTF. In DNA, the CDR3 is TGCAGTGCTGGCCGGGACCCAGGATATGGCTACACCTTC.

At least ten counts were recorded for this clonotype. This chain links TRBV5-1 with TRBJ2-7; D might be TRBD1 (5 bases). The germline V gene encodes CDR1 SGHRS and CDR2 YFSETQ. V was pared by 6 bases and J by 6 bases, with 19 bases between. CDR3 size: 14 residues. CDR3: CASKETPGRAEQYF. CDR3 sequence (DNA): TGCGCCAGCAAGGAGACTCCAGGGCGTGCCGAGCAGTACTTC.

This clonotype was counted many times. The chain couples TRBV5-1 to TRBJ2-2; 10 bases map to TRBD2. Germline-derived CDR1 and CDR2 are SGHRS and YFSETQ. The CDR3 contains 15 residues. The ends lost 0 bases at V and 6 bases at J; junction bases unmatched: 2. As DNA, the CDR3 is TGCGCCAGCAGCTTGGGACTAGCGGGTGCCGGGGAGCTGTTTTTT. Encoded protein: CASSLGLAGAGELFF.

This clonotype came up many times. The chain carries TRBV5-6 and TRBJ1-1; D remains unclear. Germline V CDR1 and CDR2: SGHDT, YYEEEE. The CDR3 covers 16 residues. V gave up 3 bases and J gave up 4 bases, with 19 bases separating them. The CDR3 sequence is CASSSWPGWVRTEAFF. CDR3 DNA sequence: TGTGCCAGCAGCTCCTGGCCGGGTTGGGTGCGCACTGAAGCTTTCTTT. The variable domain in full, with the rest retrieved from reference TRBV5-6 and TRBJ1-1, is DAGVTQSPTHLIKTRGQQVTLRCSPKSGHDTVSWYQQALGQGPQFIFQYYEEEERQRGNFPDRFSGHQFPNYSSELNVNALLLGDSALYLCASSSWPGWVRTEAFFGQGTRLTVV.

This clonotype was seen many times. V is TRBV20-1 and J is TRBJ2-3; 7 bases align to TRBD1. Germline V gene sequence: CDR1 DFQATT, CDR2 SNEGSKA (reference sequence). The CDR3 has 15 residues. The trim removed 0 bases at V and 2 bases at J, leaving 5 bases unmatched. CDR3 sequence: CSARDPGQITDTQYF. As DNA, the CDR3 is TGCAGTGCTAGAGACCCGGGACAGATCACAGATACGCAGTATTTT.

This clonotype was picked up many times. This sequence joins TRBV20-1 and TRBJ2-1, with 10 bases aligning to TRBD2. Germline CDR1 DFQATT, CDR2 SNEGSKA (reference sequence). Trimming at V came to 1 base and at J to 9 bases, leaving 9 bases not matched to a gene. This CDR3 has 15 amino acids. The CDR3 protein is CSARADLAGAAEQFF. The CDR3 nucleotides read TGCAGTGCTAGAGCCGATCTAGCGGGAGCCGCTGAGCAGTTCTTC.

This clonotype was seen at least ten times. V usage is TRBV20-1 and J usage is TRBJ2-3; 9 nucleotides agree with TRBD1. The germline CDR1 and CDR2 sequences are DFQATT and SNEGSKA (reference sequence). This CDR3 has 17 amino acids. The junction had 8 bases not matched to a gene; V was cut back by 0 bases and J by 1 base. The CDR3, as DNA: TGCAGTGCTAGAGATTGGCGAAGGACAGGGGGCACAGATACGCAGTATTTT. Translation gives CSARDWRRTGGTDTQYF.

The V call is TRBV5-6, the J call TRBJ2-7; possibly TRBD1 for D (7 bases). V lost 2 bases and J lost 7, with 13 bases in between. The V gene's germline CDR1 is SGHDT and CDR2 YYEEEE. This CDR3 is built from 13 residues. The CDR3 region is CASSFDRAGEQYF. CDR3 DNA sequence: TGTGCCAGCAGCTTCGACAGGGCGGGAGAGCAGTACTTC.

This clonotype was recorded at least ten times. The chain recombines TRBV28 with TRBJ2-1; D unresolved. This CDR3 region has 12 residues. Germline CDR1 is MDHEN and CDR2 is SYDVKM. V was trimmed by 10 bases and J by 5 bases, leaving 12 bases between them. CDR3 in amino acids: CATLHGDNEQFF. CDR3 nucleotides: TGTGCCACCCTACACGGTGACAATGAGCAGTTCTTC. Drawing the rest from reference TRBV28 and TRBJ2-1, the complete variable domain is DVKVTQSSRYLVKRTGEKVFLECVQDMDHENMFWYRQDPGLGLRLIYFSYDVKMKEKGDIPEGYSVSREKKERFSLILESASTNQTSMYLCATLHGDNEQFFGPGTRLTVL.

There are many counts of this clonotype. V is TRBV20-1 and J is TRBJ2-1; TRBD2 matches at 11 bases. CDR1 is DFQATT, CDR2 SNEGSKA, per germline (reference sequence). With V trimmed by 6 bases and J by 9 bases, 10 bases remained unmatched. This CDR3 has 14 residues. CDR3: CSAKTSGTFGEQFF. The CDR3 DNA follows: TGCAGTGCCAAGACTAGCGGGACGTTCGGTGAGCAGTTCTTC.

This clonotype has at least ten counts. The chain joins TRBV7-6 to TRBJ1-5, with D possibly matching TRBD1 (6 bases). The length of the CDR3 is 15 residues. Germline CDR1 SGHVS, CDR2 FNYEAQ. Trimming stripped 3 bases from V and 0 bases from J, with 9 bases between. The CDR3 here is CASSLNRDSNQPQHF. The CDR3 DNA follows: TGTGCCAGCAGCTTGAACAGGGATAGCAATCAGCCCCAGCATTTT.